The rows below give T cell receptor beta chains drawn from one sample of a study. TCRdb re-analysed the RT-PCR reads in MiXCR, keeping a single row per CDR3 protein. Among about 700,000 distinct CDR3 sequences listed, 12% to 15% were seen once. The sequenced sample was memory CD4+ T cells from blood. The receptors come from a female donor in good health, serving as a healthy control. The CDR3 runs from the conserved cysteine through the conserved F or W. The order of the fields is clone size, J gene, D gene, V gene, CDR3 protein, CDR3 DNA. D genes are given only for firm matches. Clone size appears in some rows only: once, few, many, or a class for an expanded clone.

size: many
J: TRBJ2-7
D: TRBD2
V: TRBV10-3
CDR3: CAISAGTSGTYEQYF
DNA: TGTGCCATCAGCGCGGGGACTAGCGGGACCTACGAGCAGTACTTC

size: few
J: TRBJ1-4
D: TRBD1
V: TRBV15
CDR3: CATSMGQGGEKLFF
DNA: TGTGCCACCAGCATGGGACAGGGGGGTGAAAAACTGTTTTTT

size: NA
J: TRBJ1-2
D: NA
V: TRBV27
CDR3: CASSPRTAGLYGYTF
DNA: TGTGCCAGCAGTCCCCGTACAGCGGGGCTATATGGCTACACCTTC

size: NA
J: TRBJ1-1
D: NA
V: TRBV20-1
CDR3: CSARRTPNTEAFF
DNA: TGCAGTGCACGGAGGACACCGAACACTGAAGCTTTCTTT

size: few
J: TRBJ2-2
D: TRBD1
V: TRBV20-1
CDR3: CSARAGTANTGELFF
DNA: TGCAGTGCTAGAGCCGGGACAGCGAACACCGGGGAGCTGTTTTTT

size: few
J: TRBJ1-3
D: NA
V: TRBV24-1
CDR3: CATSDAGSSGNTIYF
DNA: TGTGCCACCAGTGATGCGGGGTCCTCTGGAAACACCATATATTTT

size: few
J: TRBJ2-5
D: NA
V: TRBV12-3/TRBV12-4
CDR3: CASSFSHGGETQYF
DNA: TGTGCCAGCAGTTTTTCACACGGTGGAGAGACCCAGTACTTC

size: many
J: TRBJ2-2
D: TRBD2
V: TRBV5-1
CDR3: CASSLGLAVLTGELFF
DNA: TGCGCCAGCAGCTTGGGCCTAGCGGTACTTACCGGGGAGCTGTTTTTT

size: many
J: TRBJ2-7
D: TRBD2
V: TRBV12-3/TRBV12-4
CDR3: CASTWTSGTYEQYF
DNA: TGTGCCAGCACCTGGACTAGCGGGACCTACGAGCAGTACTTC

size: many
J: TRBJ2-1
D: NA
V: TRBV4-2
CDR3: CASSQDRMKQFF
DNA: TGTGCCAGCAGCCAAGATCGAATGAAGCAGTTCTTC

size: NA
J: TRBJ2-7
D: NA
V: TRBV7-8
CDR3: CASSLGVTDEQYF
DNA: TGTGCCAGCAGCTTAGGGGTAACCGACGAGCAGTACTTC

size: NA
J: TRBJ1-2
D: NA
V: TRBV20-1
CDR3: CSARSGGSNYGYTF
DNA: TGCAGTGCTCGATCGGGGGGCTCTAACTATGGCTACACCTTC

size: NA
J: TRBJ2-1
D: TRBD1
V: TRBV3-1
CDR3: CASSPNPTGTGGGNEQFF
DNA: TGTGCCAGCAGCCCCAATCCAACCGGGACAGGGGGAGGAAATGAGCAGTTCTTC

size: NA
J: TRBJ1-4
D: TRBD1
V: TRBV20-1
CDR3: CRASSGTGSEKLFF
DNA: TGCAGAGCTTCATCCGGGACAGGGTCTGAAAAACTGTTTTTT

size: few
J: TRBJ2-5
D: NA
V: TRBV24-1
CDR3: CATSEGTYQETQYF
DNA: TGTGCCACCAGTGAGGGAACGTACCAAGAGACCCAGTACTTC

size: NA
J: TRBJ2-3
D: TRBD2
V: TRBV24-1
CDR3: CATSGGLAGELDTQYF
DNA: TGTGCCACCAGTGGGGGACTAGCGGGAGAATTAGATACGCAGTATTTT

size: NA
J: TRBJ2-1
D: NA
V: TRBV3-1
CDR3: CASSQGLSRDNEQFF
DNA: TGTGCCAGCAGCCAGGGACTTTCGCGTGACAATGAGCAGTTCTTC

size: few
J: TRBJ2-7
D: NA
V: TRBV20-1
CDR3: CSARGGRREGSGEQYF
DNA: TGCAGTGCTAGAGGGGGGCGGAGAGAAGGGTCGGGCGAGCAGTACTTC

size: NA
J: TRBJ2-6
D: NA
V: TRBV20-1
CDR3: CSARGQSGANVLTF
DNA: TGCAGTGCCCGGGGACAATCTGGGGCCAACGTCCTGACTTTC

size: NA
J: TRBJ1-2
D: NA
V: TRBV5-1
CDR3: CASSSEGAGYGYTF
DNA: TGCGCCAGCAGCTCAGAAGGCGCGGGCTATGGCTACACCTTC

size: NA
J: TRBJ2-2
D: NA
V: TRBV18
CDR3: CASSPFGSGPGELFF
DNA: TGTGCCAGCTCACCATTCGGATCAGGGCCCGGGGAGCTGTTTTTT

size: few
J: TRBJ2-1
D: TRBD1
V: TRBV7-2
CDR3: CASSPHMDRVAGEQFF
DNA: TGTGCCAGCAGCCCCCACATGGACAGGGTTGCGGGGGAGCAGTTCTTC

size: many
J: TRBJ2-2
D: NA
V: TRBV7-2
CDR3: CASSKRGANTGELFF
DNA: TGTGCCAGCTCTAAGAGGGGCGCGAACACCGGGGAGCTGTTTTTT

size: NA
J: TRBJ2-7
D: TRBD1
V: TRBV6-1
CDR3: CASTWDRGIYEQYF
DNA: TGTGCCAGCACCTGGGACAGGGGGATCTACGAGCAGTACTTC

size: many
J: TRBJ2-3
D: TRBD2
V: TRBV7-9
CDR3: CASSLTRESYF
DNA: TGTGCCAGCAGCTTAACGCGGGAGTCGTATTTT

size: NA
J: TRBJ1-1
D: TRBD1
V: TRBV18
CDR3: CASSPAGTGIFAEAFF
DNA: TGTGCCAGCTCACCGGCCGGGACAGGGATATTCGCTGAAGCTTTCTTT

size: many
J: TRBJ1-5
D: NA
V: TRBV12-3/TRBV12-4
CDR3: CASSLMDQPQHF
DNA: TGTGCCAGCAGTTTAATGGATCAGCCCCAGCATTTT

size: NA
J: TRBJ2-2
D: NA
V: TRBV12-3/TRBV12-4
CDR3: CASSSSLSGELFF
DNA: TGTGCCAGCAGTTCCTCCTTAAGCGGGGAGCTGTTTTTT

size: NA
J: TRBJ1-2
D: NA
V: TRBV28
CDR3: CASSSGAPYIYGYTF
DNA: TGTGCCAGCAGCTCAGGGGCGCCGTATATCTATGGCTACACCTTC

size: NA
J: TRBJ2-1
D: NA
V: TRBV2
CDR3: CASSEGKVWFF
DNA: TGTGCCAGCAGTGAAGGAAAGGTGTGGTTCTTC

size: many
J: TRBJ2-5
D: NA
V: TRBV10-3
CDR3: CAISESRASGETQYF
DNA: TGTGCCATCAGTGAGTCGAGGGCATCGGGAGAGACCCAGTACTTC

size: few
J: TRBJ2-2
D: TRBD1
V: TRBV7-8
CDR3: CASRPTGHTGELFF
DNA: TGTGCCAGCAGGCCGACAGGGCACACCGGGGAGCTGTTTTTT

size: many
J: TRBJ2-3
D: TRBD2
V: TRBV24-1
CDR3: CATSGPNQGGSPDTQYF
DNA: TGTGCCACCAGTGGCCCCAACCAGGGCGGGAGCCCAGATACGCAGTATTTT

size: few
J: TRBJ1-2
D: TRBD1
V: TRBV7-2
CDR3: CASSLVNRGGYTF
DNA: TGTGCCAGCAGCTTAGTGAACAGGGGGGGCTACACCTTC

size: many
J: TRBJ2-7
D: NA
V: TRBV6-5
CDR3: CASSPTGVRAGMGEQYF
DNA: TGTGCCAGCAGCCCGACAGGGGTGCGAGCGGGAATGGGTGAGCAGTACTTC

size: NA
J: TRBJ1-1
D: NA
V: TRBV30
CDR3: CAWSARDVRWDMNTEAFF
DNA: TGTGCCTGGAGTGCCCGGGACGTCCGATGGGATATGAACACTGAAGCTTTCTTT

size: NA
J: TRBJ1-6
D: NA
V: TRBV12-3/TRBV12-4
CDR3: CASSFRINSPLHF
DNA: TGTGCCAGCAGTTTTCGAATTAATTCACCCCTCCACTTT

size: NA
J: TRBJ2-7
D: NA
V: TRBV5-1
CDR3: CASSLAGRVSDEQYF
DNA: TGCGCCAGCAGCTTGGCGGGTAGGGTAAGCGACGAGCAGTACTTC

size: NA
J: TRBJ2-2
D: NA
V: TRBV12-3/TRBV12-4
CDR3: CASSQNQGNTGELFF
DNA: TGTGCCAGCAGTCAAAATCAGGGGAACACCGGGGAGCTGTTTTTT

size: NA
J: TRBJ2-3
D: TRBD2
V: TRBV7-6
CDR3: CASSFDPGASGAGAQYF
DNA: TGTGCCAGCAGCTTCGACCCCGGAGCTAGCGGTGCCGGGGCGCAGTATTTT

size: NA
J: TRBJ2-7
D: NA
V: TRBV6-5
CDR3: CASSYSIGGISSYEQYF
DNA: TGTGCCAGCAGTTACTCGATAGGAGGGATCAGCTCCTACGAGCAGTACTTC

size: many
J: TRBJ2-1
D: NA
V: TRBV20-1
CDR3: CSAMAGNSYNEQFF
DNA: TGCAGTGCTATGGCGGGGAACTCCTACAATGAGCAGTTCTTC

size: few
J: TRBJ1-1
D: NA
V: TRBV20-1
CDR3: CSARDPRVGITEAFF
DNA: TGCAGTGCTAGAGATCCCCGAGTCGGTATCACTGAAGCTTTCTTT

size: NA
J: TRBJ2-1
D: NA
V: TRBV7-9
CDR3: CASSLETRTEQFF
DNA: TGTGCCAGCAGCTTAGAAACTCGTACGGAGCAGTTCTTC

size: few
J: TRBJ2-7
D: TRBD2
V: TRBV7-9
CDR3: CASSLGRLAGDSEQYF
DNA: TGTGCCAGCAGCTTAGGGAGGCTAGCGGGAGACTCTGAGCAGTACTTC

size: few
J: TRBJ1-6
D: TRBD1
V: TRBV28
CDR3: CASSWDRNSPLHF
DNA: TGTGCCAGCAGTTGGGACAGAAATTCACCCCTCCACTTT